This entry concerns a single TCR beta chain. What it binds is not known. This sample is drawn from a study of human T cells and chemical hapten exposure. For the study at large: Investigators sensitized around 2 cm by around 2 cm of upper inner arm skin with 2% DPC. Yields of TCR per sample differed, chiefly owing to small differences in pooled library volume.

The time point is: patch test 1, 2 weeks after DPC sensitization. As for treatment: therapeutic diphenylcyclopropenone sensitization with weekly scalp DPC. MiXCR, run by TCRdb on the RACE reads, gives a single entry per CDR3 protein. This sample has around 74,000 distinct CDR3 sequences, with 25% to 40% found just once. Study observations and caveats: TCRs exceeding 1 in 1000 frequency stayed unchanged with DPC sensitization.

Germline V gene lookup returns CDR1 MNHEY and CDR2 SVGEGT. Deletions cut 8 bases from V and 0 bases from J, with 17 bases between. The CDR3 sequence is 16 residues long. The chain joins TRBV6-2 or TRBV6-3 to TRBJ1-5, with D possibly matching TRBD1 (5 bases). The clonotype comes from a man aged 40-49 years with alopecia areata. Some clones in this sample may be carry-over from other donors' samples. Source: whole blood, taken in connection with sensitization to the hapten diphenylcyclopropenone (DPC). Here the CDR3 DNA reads TGTGCCAGCGATGGGGGACCCCGCTATAGCAATCAGCCCCAGCATTTT. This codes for CASDGGPRYSNQPQHF.